The 31 T cell receptor beta chains below all came from one sample that was sequenced in a study of cytotoxic CD8 clonotypes in ibrutinib-treated CLL. Measured with immunoSEQ multiplex PCR; TCRdb has only the in-frame clones, and not every one. The table has 150,000 or so clones, 76% seen once; the top ten hold around 5%. The sample was PBMCs, taken after 24 months of ibrutinib treatment. These receptor sequences come from a human donor with chronic lymphocytic leukemia.

The chain's CDR3 is CASSTDRVFDEQFF. The CDR3 nucleotides are TGTGCCAGCAGTACGGACAGGGTTTTCGATGAGCAGTTCTTC. The rearrangement joins TRBV28 to TRBJ2-1, with 8 bases matching TRBD1. CDR1 and CDR2 from the germline V gene are MDHEN and SYDVKM. The length of the CDR3 is 14 residues. V lost 5 bases to trimming and J lost 8 bases; unmatched junction nucleotides: 8.

V is TRBV28 and J is TRBJ2-7; 7 nucleotides line up with TRBD1. J was trimmed by 0 bases and V by 0 bases; bases with no gene match: 8. The CDR3 length is 17 residues. CDR1 MDHEN and CDR2 SYDVKM come from the germline V gene. The CDR3 region is CASSLWGAGGPSYEQYF. The CDR3 bases are TGTGCCAGCAGTTTATGGGGGGCAGGGGGACCCTCCTACGAGCAGTACTTC.

The gene calls are TRBV7-3 and TRBJ2-2; 7 bases align to TRBD1. This CDR3 is built from 16 residues. CDR1 is SGHTA, CDR2 FQGTGA, per germline. J gave up 3 bases and V 5 bases, and 9 bases lay outside the gene matches. CDR3 nucleotides: TGTGCCAGCAGCGCCCGACAGGGCCTAGACACCGGGGAGCTGTTTTTT. Its translation: CASSARQGLDTGELFF. The whole variable domain, filled in from reference TRBV7-3 and TRBJ2-2, reads GAGVSQTPSNKVTEKGKYVELRCDPISGHTALYWYRQSLGQGPEFLIYFQGTGAADDSGLPNDRFFAVRPEGSVSTLKIQRTERGDSAVYLCASSARQGLDTGELFFGEGSRLTVL.

The chain is built from TRBV7-9 and TRBJ2-7; D might be TRBD1 (6 bases). The V end lost 2 bases, the J end lost 5 bases, and 25 bases lay between the germline ends. The CDR3 covers 18 residues. CDR1 SEHNR and CDR2 FQNEAQ come from the germline V gene (reference sequence). The chain's CDR3 is CASSLLGPSWTAPNEQYF. The DNA for the CDR3 is TGTGCCAGCAGCTTACTAGGGCCTAGCTGGACAGCTCCCAACGAGCAGTACTTC.

The chain combines TRBV9 with TRBJ1-2; a weak D match, TRBD1 (6 bases). The length of the CDR3 is 15 residues. Trimming stripped 0 bases from V and 0 bases from J, with 9 bases between. CDR1 is SGDLS and CDR2 is YYNGEE in the germline V gene. CDR3 sequence: CASSVEGDANYGYTF. The CDR3 nucleotides are TGTGCCAGCAGCGTAGAGGGGGACGCTAACTATGGCTACACCTTC. The entire variable domain, with the rest obtained from reference TRBV9 and TRBJ1-2, is as follows: DSGVTQTPKHLITATGQRVTLRCSPRSGDLSVYWYQQSLDQGLQFLIQYYNGEERAKGNILERFSAQQFPDLHSELNLSSLELGDSALYFCASSVEGDANYGYTFGSGTRLTVV.

The gene calls are TRBV18 and TRBJ2-7, with 7 bases identical to TRBD2. Per the germline V gene, CDR1 is KGHSH and CDR2 is LQKENI. The junction had 10 bases not matched to a gene; V was cut back by 6 bases and J by 2 bases. CDR3 size: 15 residues. The CDR3: CASSPVLGGAYEQYF. The CDR3 DNA is TGTGCCAGCTCCCCGGTCCTGGGGGGGGCCTACGAGCAGTACTTC. Variable domain in full (rest from reference TRBV18 and TRBJ2-7): NAGVMQNPRHLVRRRGQEARLRCSPMKGHSHVYWYRQLPEEGLKFMVYLQKENIIDESGMPKERFSAEFPKEGPSILRIQQVVRGDSAAYFCASSPVLGGAYEQYFGPGTRLTVT.

The genes are TRBV7-3 and TRBJ1-4; 9 positions match TRBD1. There are 18 residues in the CDR3. Germline V lookup: CDR1 SGHTA, CDR2 FQGTGA. V was pared by 5 bases and J by 8 bases, with 18 bases of the junction left unmatched. The CDR3 DNA sequence: TGTGCCAGCAGCCTAAGCACGGGGACAGGGCCAATGTGGGAAAAACTGTTTTTT. Translation gives CASSLSTGTGPMWEKLFF. Drawing the rest from reference TRBV7-3 and TRBJ1-4, the complete variable domain is GAGVSQTPSNKVTEKGKYVELRCDPISGHTALYWYRQSLGQGPEFLIYFQGTGAADDSGLPNDRFFAVRPEGSVSTLKIQRTERGDSAVYLCASSLSTGTGPMWEKLFFGSGTQLSVL.

This clone was recorded only once. V is TRBV4-3 and J is TRBJ2-5, with D perhaps assigned TRBD1 or TRBD2 (6 bases each). Trimming took off 8 bases at V and 5 bases at J, with 21 bases between the two ends. The CDR3 is 15 residues long. The germline V gene encodes CDR1 LGHNA and CDR2 YSLEER. Here the CDR3 reads CASGQRLGGRETQYF. For the CDR3, the DNA is TGCGCCAGCGGTCAGAGACTAGGGGGACGGGAGACCCAGTACTTC.

V is TRBV19 and J is TRBJ1-5; D possibly corresponds to TRBD1 (5 bases). The V gene lost 7 bases and the J gene lost 1 base, with 14 bases spanning the gap. From germline, CDR1 is LNHDA and CDR2 SQIVND (reference sequence). CDR3 length equals 15 residues. The CDR3 DNA sequence: TGTGCCAGTAAGGGGTTGGAGGGCAGCAATCAGCCCCAGCATTTT. Its translation is CASKGLEGSNQPQHF. The full variable domain, in which reference TRBV19 and TRBJ1-5 provide the parts outside the CDR3, is DGGITQSPKYLFRKEGQNVTLSCEQNLNHDAMYWYRQDPGQGLRLIYYSQIVNDFQKGDIAEGYSVSREKKESFPLTVTSAQKNPTAFYLCASKGLEGSNQPQHFGDGTRLSIL.

The chain is built from TRBV11-2 and TRBJ1-4; D gene unclear. Trimming shortened V by 5 bases and J by 0 bases, and 22 bases separated the two germline ends. Germline V gives CDR1 SGHAT, CDR2 FQNNGV. This CDR3 has 19 amino acids. In DNA form, the CDR3 reads TGTGCCAGCAGCCCAGGACGGATCACCTTGTTTGCAACTAATGAAAAACTGTTTTTT. Translating it yields CASSPGRITLFATNEKLFF.

The CDR3 region is CASSLGTQLAKNIQYF. Written as DNA, the CDR3 is TGTGCCAGCAGCCTAGGGACCCAGCTAGCCAAAAACATTCAGTACTTC. The chain links TRBV7-8 to TRBJ2-4; tentatively, D is TRBD1 or TRBD2 (5 bases each). The CDR3 covers 16 residues. Germline lookup yields CDR1 SGHVS and CDR2 FQNEAQ. Between the trimmed V and J ends, which lost 5 bases and 0 bases, there was a span of 14 bases. Supplemented by reference TRBV7-8 and TRBJ2-4, the full variable domain reads GAGVSQSPRYKVAKRGQDVALRCDPISGHVSLFWYQQALGQGPEFLTYFQNEAQLDKSGLPSDRFFAERPEGSVSTLKIQRTQQEDSAVYLCASSLGTQLAKNIQYFGAGTRLSVL.

The V gene is TRBV18, the J gene TRBJ2-5; 7 positions agree with TRBD1. CDR1 and CDR2 from the germline V gene are KGHSH and LQKENI. This CDR3 region has 14 residues. With 4 bases clipped from V and 0 bases from J, the junction kept 2 bases outside the gene matches. As DNA, the CDR3 is TGTGCCAGCTCACAGGGGACAGACCAAGAGACCCAGTACTTC. This sequence encodes CASSQGTDQETQYF.

This clone occurred a few times. The genes are TRBV7-9 and TRBJ1-1; no clear D. The V and J ends lost 2 bases and 3 bases respectively, with 13 bases between them. The length of the CDR3 is 15 residues. CDR1 SEHNR and CDR2 FQNEAQ come from the germline V gene (reference sequence). This CDR3 reads CASSLSSGVDTEAFF. CDR3 coding DNA: TGTGCCAGCAGCTTAAGTTCTGGGGTTGACACTGAAGCTTTCTTT.

This clone showed up just a few times. The sample holds other DNA sequences that translate to the same CDR3. The DNA of the CDR3 is TGTGCCAGCAGCTTAGGTCGCGGGCCCTACGAGCAGTACTTC. Translation: CASSLGRGPYEQYF. The V call is TRBV7-2, the J call TRBJ2-7, with D tentatively TRBD2 (5 bases). The germline gives CDR1 SGHTA, CDR2 FQGNSA. The CDR3 contains 14 residues. V was clipped by 1 base and J by 2 bases, with 9 bases between them.

The chain employs TRBV4-1 and TRBJ1-4, with a weak D call TRBD1 (5 bases). Germline V gene sequence: CDR1 MGHRA, CDR2 YSYEKL. The V end was cut by 0 bases, the J end by 5 bases, with 10 bases between. CDR3 length: 15 residues. Written as DNA, the CDR3 is TGCGCCAGCAGCCAAGAGGGACGCCCCAATGAAAAACTGTTTTTT. Translation gives CASSQEGRPNEKLFF.

The chain employs TRBV6-5 and TRBJ1-2; 9 bases agree with TRBD1. CDR3 length: 14 residues. The V gene end was trimmed by 7 bases and the J gene end by 4 bases; junction bases not matched to a gene: 7. Per the germline V gene, CDR1 is MNHEY and CDR2 is SVGAGI. The CDR3 region has the DNA TGTGCCAGCACGAGATGGGGACAGGGCTATGGCTACACCTTC. The encoded protein is CASTRWGQGYGYTF.

V is TRBV5-1 and J is TRBJ2-1; D not certain. V was trimmed by 4 bases and J by 9 bases, leaving 11 bases between them. The CDR3 length is 12 residues. Germline CDR1 SGHRS, CDR2 YFSETQ. CDR3 bases: TGCGCCAGCAGCGGAATCCCGGGTGAGCAGTTCTTC. The encoded protein is CASSGIPGEQFF.

V gene TRBV6-5 combines with J gene TRBJ2-3; no clear D gene. Germline V CDR1 and CDR2: MNHEY, SVGAGI. The CDR3 loop spans 13 amino acids. The germline V and J ends were trimmed by 2 bases and 5 bases, with 8 bases remaining between them. The CDR3 nucleotides are TGTGCCAGCAGTTACCGGATTGGAGATACGCAGTATTTT. This gives the protein CASSYRIGDTQYF.

The genes are TRBV29-1 and TRBJ2-1, with a tentative D call TRBD2 (5 bases). This CDR3 comprises 13 residues. V gave up 7 bases and J gave up 0 bases, with 10 bases separating them. Germline CDR1 is SQVTM and CDR2 is ANQGSEA. The CDR3 coding sequence is TGCAGCGGCCGGAGGAGCTCCTACAATGAGCAGTTCTTC. Protein sequence: CSGRRSSYNEQFF.

The chain employs TRBV4-2 and TRBJ2-3; D gene unclear. The ends were cut back, 1 base at V and 6 bases at J, with 8 bases in the middle. The germline CDR1 and CDR2 sequences are LGHNA and YNFKEQ. This CDR3 spans 13 amino acids. The CDR3, as DNA: TGTGCCAGCAGCCAAGGTGTGGAGGATACGCAGTATTTT. Encoded protein: CASSQGVEDTQYF.

The chain carries TRBV2 and TRBJ1-1; no clear D gene. The CDR3 has 11 residues. Germline CDR1 is SNHLY and CDR2 is FYNNEI. Deletions cut 7 bases from V and 8 bases from J, with 11 bases between. CDR3 sequence (DNA): TGTGCCAGCATCCGCCGGGCCGAAGCTTTCTTT. This translates into CASIRRAEAFF.

This clone appeared a single time. J is TRBJ2-3 and V is TRBV7-2, with D hard to call. CDR3 length equals 12 residues. V gave up 10 bases and J gave up 0 bases, with 8 bases separating them. CDR1 and CDR2 from the germline V gene are SGHTA and FQGNSA. The CDR3 coding sequence is TGTGCCACGAGCCCTAGCACAGATACGCAGTATTTT. Translating gives CATSPSTDTQYF.

Concerning this clone: An end of the junction differs from the germline gene, which may be a read error. The chain uses TRBV6-4 and TRBJ1-2; D is uncertain. Germline CDR1 and CDR2: MRHNA and SNTAGT. This CDR3 region has 14 residues. This CDR3 reads CASSYSRDNYGYTF. In nucleotides, the CDR3 is TGTGCCAGCAGTTACTCGAGAGACAACTATGGCTACACCTTC.

The chain uses TRBV29-1 and TRBJ1-1, with 7 bases fitting TRBD1. Trimming at V came to 6 bases and at J to 2 bases, leaving 9 bases not matched to a gene. CDR3 length: 14 residues. CDR1 is SQVTM and CDR2 is ANQGSEA in the germline V gene. The CDR3 here is CSVKKGTANTEAFF. The CDR3 DNA is TGCAGCGTCAAAAAGGGGACAGCAAACACTGAAGCTTTCTTT.

This clone was found many times. The J gene is TRBJ2-7, the V gene TRBV2, with a tentative D call TRBD1 (6 bases). Germline loops: CDR1 SNHLY, CDR2 FYNNEI. This CDR3 comprises 14 residues. V dropped 6 bases and J dropped 2 bases, with 14 bases sitting between them. CDR3 region: CASRNRVEAYEQYF. CDR3 nucleotides: TGTGCCAGCAGGAACAGGGTCGAGGCCTACGAGCAGTACTTC.

The chain combines TRBV7-8 with TRBJ1-6, with D unclear. Germline CDR1 reads SGHVS; CDR2 reads FQNEAQ. The CDR3 is 18 residues long. The ends were cut back, 1 base at V and 0 bases at J, with 13 bases in the middle. This CDR3 reads CASSLESVRSSYNSPLHF. The CDR3 DNA reads TGTGCCAGCAGCTTAGAGTCTGTCCGCAGCTCCTATAATTCACCCCTCCACTTT. Full variable domain (rest looked up from reference TRBV7-8 and TRBJ1-6): GAGVSQSPRYKVAKRGQDVALRCDPISGHVSLFWYQQALGQGPEFLTYFQNEAQLDKSGLPSDRFFAERPEGSVSTLKIQRTQQEDSAVYLCASSLESVRSSYNSPLHFGNGTRLTVT.

The gene calls are TRBV19 and TRBJ2-7; maybe TRBD2 (7 bases). Trimming removed 5 bases at V and 2 bases at J, with 16 bases between. The CDR3 is 15 amino acids. CDR1 LNHDA and CDR2 SQIVND come from the germline V gene (reference sequence). CDR3 amino acids: CASSGGGQAPYEQYF. CDR3 nucleotides: TGTGCCAGTAGTGGGGGGGGCCAGGCCCCCTACGAGCAGTACTTC.

The J gene is TRBJ2-5, the V gene TRBV18; D ambiguous. V lost 3 bases to trimming and J lost 4 bases, with 15 bases between them. This CDR3 is built from 15 residues. CDR1 and CDR2 (germline): KGHSH, LQKENI. CDR3 nucleotides: TGTGCCAGCTCACCCCTTTCCGGCAGTTCAGAGACCCAGTACTTC. Protein: CASSPLSGSSETQYF. The whole variable domain, remainder taken from reference TRBV18 and TRBJ2-5, is NAGVMQNPRHLVRRRGQEARLRCSPMKGHSHVYWYRQLPEEGLKFMVYLQKENIIDESGMPKERFSAEFPKEGPSILRIQQVVRGDSAAYFCASSPLSGSSETQYFGPGTRLLVL.

This clone came up once. J is TRBJ2-7 and V is TRBV5-1, with TRBD2 matching over 13 bases. After removal of 2 bases from V and 6 bases from J, the junction contained 5 bases not matched to a gene. This CDR3 has 15 amino acids. Germline values: CDR1 SGHRS, CDR2 YFSETQ. CDR3 protein: CASSLTTSGRIEQYF. The CDR3 DNA follows: TGCGCCAGCAGCTTAACGACTAGCGGGAGGATCGAGCAGTACTTC. The full variable domain, completed using reference TRBV5-1 and TRBJ2-7, is KAGVTQTPRYLIKTRGQQVTLSCSPISGHRSVSWYQQTPGQGLQFLFEYFSETQRNKGNFPGRFSGRQFSNSRSEMNVSTLELGDSALYLCASSLTTSGRIEQYFGPGTRLTVT.

The rearrangement links TRBV28 to TRBJ2-5; possibly TRBD1 or TRBD2 for D (5 bases each). V lost 5 bases and J lost 1, with 11 bases in between. In germline, CDR1 is MDHEN, CDR2 SYDVKM. The CDR3 spans 14 residues. The CDR3 reads CASSGGHLQETQYF. CDR3 DNA sequence: TGTGCCAGCAGTGGAGGACACCTCCAAGAGACCCAGTACTTC. The variable domain in full, completed from reference TRBV28 and TRBJ2-5, reads DVKVTQSSRYLVKRTGEKVFLECVQDMDHENMFWYRQDPGLGLRLIYFSYDVKMKEKGDIPEGYSVSREKKERFSLILESASTNQTSMYLCASSGGHLQETQYFGPGTRLLVL.

This chain's CDR3 is CASSLSWGRDNQPQHF. The CDR3, as DNA: TGTGCCAGCAGTTTGAGTTGGGGCAGGGACAATCAGCCCCAGCATTTT. The genes are TRBV27 and TRBJ1-5; maybe TRBD1 (5 bases). Germline loops: CDR1 MNHEY, CDR2 SMNVEV (reference sequence). Trimming removed 3 bases from V and 3 bases from J, with 15 bases in between. There are 16 residues in the CDR3.